The 2 T cell receptor beta chains reported below all come from one sample, sequenced in a study of neurological immune-mediated disorders. A single record per CDR3 protein comes from TCRdb applying MiXCR to the 5' RACE reads. Here the sample spans some 54,000 distinct CDR3 sequences, approximately 12% being singletons. Time point specified: longitudinal time-point 1 (baseline). Sequences were obtained from PBMCs. These TCRs come from a male donor with HTLV-1-associated myelopathy (HAM/TSP).

This clonotype was counted at least ten times. V usage is TRBV6-2 or TRBV6-3 and J usage is TRBJ1-2; D uncertain. From germline, CDR1 is MNHEY and CDR2 SVGEGT. Trimming took 7 bases from V and 8 from J, leaving 11 bases between them. This CDR3 is built from 11 residues. The CDR3 reads CASTEGYGYTF. CDR3 nucleotide sequence: TGTGCCAGCACTGAAGGGTACGGCTACACCTTC.

This clonotype came up many times. CDR3 nucleotides: TGCAGTGCTAGTGGGCAGAATCAGCCCCAGCATTTT. Translating gives CSASGQNQPQHF. The rearrangement uses TRBV20-1 and TRBJ1-5; D not certain. The V gene lost 3 bases and the J gene lost 4 bases, with 7 bases spanning the gap. The CDR3 extends over 12 amino acids. Germline V gene lookup returns CDR1 DFQATT and CDR2 SNEGSKA (reference sequence).